These 25 T cell receptor beta chains originate from one sample sequenced in a study of T cell responses to AZD1222 COVID-19 vaccine. Profiling relied on immunoSEQ multiplex PCR, and the TCRdb table lists in-frame clones only, not all of them. The sample lists about 72,000 clones, 80% to 90% occurring once. Sample: peripheral blood, taken 28 days after the second AZD1222 dose. The receptors come from an adult who received the AZD1222 COVID-19 vaccine.

The chain couples TRBV5-5 to TRBJ1-5; D is unresolved. Germline V gives CDR1 SGHKS, CDR2 YYEKEE (reference sequence). There are 14 residues in the CDR3. The V end lost 3 bases, the J end lost 0 bases, and 7 bases lay between the germline ends. The CDR3, as DNA: TGTGCCAGCAGCTCGGGTCCTAGCAATCAGCCCCAGCATTTT. Translating it yields CASSSGPSNQPQHF. Full variable domain (rest looked up from reference TRBV5-5 and TRBJ1-5): DAGVTQSPTHLIKTRGQQVTLRCSPISGHKSVSWYQQVLGQGPQFIFQYYEKEERGRGNFPDRFSARQFPNYSSELNVNALLLGDSALYLCASSSGPSNQPQHFGDGTRLSIL.

The chain couples TRBV7-2 to TRBJ2-7; TRBD1 aligns across 10 bases. CDR3 length: 15 amino acids. The J segment lost 7 bases and the V segment lost 5 bases, leaving 11 bases of the junction unmatched. CDR1 and CDR2 (germline): SGHTA, FQGNSA. CDR3 loop: CASSGVRQGAWEQYF. The CDR3 nucleotides are TGTGCCAGCAGCGGCGTGCGACAGGGGGCGTGGGAGCAGTACTTC. Complete variable domain (other parts from reference TRBV7-2 and TRBJ2-7): GAGVSQSPSNKVTEKGKDVELRCDPISGHTALYWYRQSLGQGLEFLIYFQGNSAPDKSGLPSDRFSAERTGGSVSTLTIQRTQQEDSAVYLCASSGVRQGAWEQYFGPGTRLTVT.

The chain uses TRBV6-5 and TRBJ2-7; the D gene is possibly TRBD1 (6 bases). CDR3 length: 13 amino acids. The ends were cut back, 5 bases at V and 3 bases at J, with 11 bases in the middle. Germline CDR1 is MNHEY and CDR2 is SVGAGI. Here the CDR3 reads CASSRQGNYEQYF. The DNA for the CDR3 is TGTGCCAGCAGTCGGCAGGGGAACTACGAGCAGTACTTC.

The chain employs TRBV18 and TRBJ2-7; D call uncertain. Trimming cost V 2 bases and J 4 bases, with 6 bases left between them. This CDR3 region has 12 residues. Germline CDR1 KGHSH, CDR2 LQKENI. The CDR3 region is CASSPVTYEQYF. CDR3 bases: TGTGCCAGCTCACCAGTTACGTACGAGCAGTACTTC. The variable domain in full, completed from reference TRBV18 and TRBJ2-7, reads NAGVMQNPRHLVRRRGQEARLRCSPMKGHSHVYWYRQLPEEGLKFMVYLQKENIIDESGMPKERFSAEFPKEGPSILRIQQVVRGDSAAYFCASSPVTYEQYFGPGTRLTVT.

The chain combines TRBV19 with TRBJ1-2; 8 nucleotides align to TRBD1. Germline V lookup: CDR1 LNHDA, CDR2 SQIVND (reference sequence). Losses at the gene ends were 5 bases for V and 5 bases for J; bases not matched to a gene: 7. The CDR3 consists of 14 residues. The CDR3 nucleotides are TGTGCCAGTAGTCCCACAGGGGGTTCATATGGCTACACCTTC. Its translation: CASSPTGGSYGYTF.

The rearrangement uses TRBV6-5 and TRBJ2-7; D tentatively fits TRBD1 or TRBD2 (5 bases each). The CDR3 consists of 14 residues. The germline V gene has CDR1 MNHEY and CDR2 SVGAGI. The V end was cut by 6 bases, the J end by 6 bases, with 18 bases between. This CDR3 reads CASSLEGYGGEQYF. The CDR3 DNA reads as TGTGCCAGCAGCCTAGAGGGGTATGGGGGCGAGCAGTACTTC.

This chain joins TRBV15 and TRBJ1-1, with D possibly TRBD1 on 5 matching bases. The V gene's germline CDR1 is LNHNV and CDR2 YYDKDF (reference sequence). This CDR3 has 15 amino acids. Trimming removed 5 bases from V and 0 bases from J, with 13 bases in between. The CDR3 nucleotides read TGTGCCACCAGCTACCCAGGGAGTCTGAACACTGAAGCTTTCTTT. Translating it yields CATSYPGSLNTEAFF.

This chain uses TRBV18 with TRBJ1-1, with 8 bases identical to TRBD1. The J segment lost 1 base and the V segment lost 3 bases, leaving 7 bases of the junction unmatched. The germline V gene encodes CDR1 KGHSH and CDR2 LQKENI. This CDR3 contains 16 residues. The CDR3 bases are TGTGCCAGCTCACCTCTGAGACAGGGGAGGAACACTGAAGCTTTCTTT. Translating it yields CASSPLRQGRNTEAFF.

Of note for this clone: Other DNA sequences within the sample encode an identical CDR3. The chain couples TRBV28 to TRBJ2-7; D remains ambiguous. CDR1 is MDHEN and CDR2 is SYDVKM in the germline V gene. V dropped 2 bases and J dropped 4 bases, with 3 bases sitting between them. The CDR3 totals 11 residues. This CDR3 reads CASSLGYEQYF. The CDR3 bases are TGTGCCAGCAGTTTAGGATACGAGCAGTACTTC.

This rearrangement joins TRBV9 to TRBJ1-4; the D gene is possibly TRBD1 (5 bases). The CDR3 sequence is 14 residues long. The germline V gene has CDR1 SGDLS and CDR2 YYNGEE. V lost 8 bases and J 0 bases, leaving 11 bases between the germline ends. The CDR3 nucleotides are TGTGCCAGTACGACAGCTGCAACTAATGAAAAACTGTTTTTT. This translates into CASTTAATNEKLFF.

The chain carries TRBV5-1 and TRBJ2-6, with 9 bases that match TRBD1. This CDR3 contains 17 residues. Per the germline V gene, CDR1 is SGHRS and CDR2 is YFSETQ. After removal of 4 bases from V and 4 bases from J, the junction contained 9 bases not matched to a gene. CDR3 in amino acids: CASSGGTGLSGANVLTF. In nucleotides, the CDR3 is TGCGCCAGCAGCGGAGGGACAGGGCTCTCGGGGGCCAACGTCCTGACTTTC.

The V and J genes are TRBV7-2 and TRBJ1-5; D not certain. The CDR3 totals 13 residues. The V and J ends lost 5 bases and 4 bases respectively, with 9 bases between them. Per germline, CDR1 SGHTA and CDR2 FQGNSA. CDR3 bases: TGTGCCAGCAGCCCCGGTAGTAATCAGCCCCAGCATTTT. This translates into CASSPGSNQPQHF.

The chain couples TRBV10-3 to TRBJ2-1; TRBD2 matches 10 bases. The CDR3 contains 14 residues. Germline values: CDR1 ENHRY, CDR2 SYGVKD. Trimming at V came to 6 bases and at J to 9 bases, leaving 8 bases not matched to a gene. The CDR3 nucleotides are TGTGCCATCAGGCCCGGGACTAGCGAGAGTGAGCAGTTCTTC. Translating gives CAIRPGTSESEQFF.

V and J are TRBV11-3 and TRBJ2-1; a weak D match, TRBD1 (5 bases). This CDR3 contains 14 residues. V lost 4 bases and J lost 1, with 8 bases in between. Germline CDR1 is SGHNT and CDR2 is YENEEA. CDR3 coding DNA: TGTGCCAGCAGCTCTGACAGTTCCTACAATGAGCAGTTCTTC. Translation gives CASSSDSSYNEQFF.

The DNA of the CDR3 is TGCGCCAGCAGCCCGGACAGACCGACACGGGGTGAAGCTTTCTTT. Its protein is CASSPDRPTRGEAFF. The chain is built from TRBV5-1 and TRBJ1-1, with D maybe TRBD1 (6 bases). V lost 4 bases to trimming and J lost 7 bases, with 20 bases between them. The CDR3 extends over 15 amino acids. In germline, CDR1 is SGHRS, CDR2 YFSETQ. Combining the CDR3 with reference TRBV5-1 and TRBJ1-1 gives the whole variable domain KAGVTQTPRYLIKTRGQQVTLSCSPISGHRSVSWYQQTPGQGLQFLFEYFSETQRNKGNFPGRFSGRQFSNSRSEMNVSTLELGDSALYLCASSPDRPTRGEAFFGQGTRLTVV.

This chain uses TRBV12-3 or TRBV12-4 with TRBJ2-7, with D possibly being TRBD2 (7 bases). The length of the CDR3 is 12 residues. The V gene lost 8 bases and the J gene lost 2 bases, with 10 bases spanning the gap. The CDR3 is CASGGGAYEQYF. CDR3 sequence (DNA): TGTGCCAGCGGGGGGGGCGCCTACGAGCAGTACTTC.

The V gene is TRBV7-8, the J gene TRBJ2-3; 8 bases line up with TRBD1. Germline V gene sequence: CDR1 SGHVS, CDR2 FQNEAQ. The CDR3 extends over 18 amino acids. J gave up 5 bases and V 5 bases, and 18 bases lay outside the gene matches. The CDR3, as DNA: TGTGCCAGCAGCACCTGGGGGAGACAGGGGCCTACCGGAGATACGCAGTATTTT. Its protein is CASSTWGRQGPTGDTQYF.

The chain uses TRBV5-1 and TRBJ2-3; either TRBD1 or TRBD2 may fit D (5 bases each). The CDR3 has 15 amino acids. V lost 0 bases and J 5 bases, leaving 13 bases between the germline ends. CDR1 SGHRS and CDR2 YFSETQ come from the germline V gene. CDR3 amino acids: CASSLVYGGKDTQYF. DNA for the CDR3: TGCGCCAGCAGCTTGGTGTATGGGGGTAAAGATACGCAGTATTTT. The whole variable domain, filled in from reference TRBV5-1 and TRBJ2-3, reads KAGVTQTPRYLIKTRGQQVTLSCSPISGHRSVSWYQQTPGQGLQFLFEYFSETQRNKGNFPGRFSGRQFSNSRSEMNVSTLELGDSALYLCASSLVYGGKDTQYFGPGTRLTVL.

The chain combines TRBV6-2 or TRBV6-3 with TRBJ1-5; D is perhaps TRBD1 (5 bases). The CDR3 sequence is 17 residues long. Germline CDR1 MNHEY, CDR2 SVGEGT. Trimming stripped 5 bases from V and 6 bases from J, with 23 bases between. CDR3 bases: TGTGCCAGCAGTCGCCCCCGGGACCCCCCCAGGAGTCAGCCCCAGCATTTT. Translation gives CASSRPRDPPRSQPQHF.

The chain employs TRBV11-2 and TRBJ1-1; 7 bases match TRBD1. Germline V gene data show CDR1 as SGHAT and CDR2 as FQNNGV. This CDR3 is 14 amino acids long. Germline trimming cut 4 bases from V and 4 bases from J; bases unmatched to any gene: 6. The CDR3 bases are TGTGCCAGCAGCTCCTTCGGGACAGCCACTGAAGCTTTCTTT. Encoded protein: CASSSFGTATEAFF.

The V call is TRBV12-3 or TRBV12-4, the J call TRBJ1-1; no reliable D call. Trimming left V 3 bases short and J 5 bases short, with 7 bases between. The CDR3 is made up of 12 amino acids. CDR3 residues: CASSFTQTEAFF. CDR3 DNA: TGTGCCAGCAGTTTTACCCAGACTGAAGCTTTCTTT.

J is TRBJ1-1 and V is TRBV18; D is ambiguous. Deletions cut 4 bases from V and 2 bases from J, with 8 bases between. Germline CDR1 and CDR2: KGHSH and LQKENI. There are 13 residues in the CDR3. DNA for the CDR3: TGTGCCAGCTCACGCCGGGAAAACACTGAAGCTTTCTTT. The encoded protein is CASSRRENTEAFF. The full variable domain, completed using reference TRBV18 and TRBJ1-1, is NAGVMQNPRHLVRRRGQEARLRCSPMKGHSHVYWYRQLPEEGLKFMVYLQKENIIDESGMPKERFSAEFPKEGPSILRIQQVVRGDSAAYFCASSRRENTEAFFGQGTRLTVV.

The V and J genes are TRBV19 and TRBJ2-5; the D call may be TRBD1 or TRBD2 (5 bases each). With 1 base removed from V and 3 bases from J, the gap between germline ends came to 9 bases. The CDR3 is 14 residues long. Germline V lookup: CDR1 LNHDA, CDR2 SQIVND (reference sequence). This chain's CDR3 is CASSIGWGKETQYF. The CDR3 DNA reads as TGTGCCAGTAGTATAGGATGGGGGAAAGAGACCCAGTACTTC.

The J gene is TRBJ1-6, the V gene TRBV7-3; TRBD1 is a possible D gene (5 bases). Germline CDR1 reads SGHTA; CDR2 reads FQGTGA. This CDR3 spans 13 amino acids. Trimming stripped 3 bases from V and 9 bases from J, with 9 bases between. CDR3 nucleotides: TGTGCCAGCAGCTTGGAGGGGACTTCACCCCTCCACTTT. Translation gives CASSLEGTSPLHF. Using reference TRBV7-3 and TRBJ1-6 for the parts outside the CDR3, the full variable domain is GAGVSQTPSNKVTEKGKYVELRCDPISGHTALYWYRQSLGQGPEFLIYFQGTGAADDSGLPNDRFFAVRPEGSVSTLKIQRTERGDSAVYLCASSLEGTSPLHFGNGTRLTVT.

This clone was observed once. The V call is TRBV27, the J call TRBJ2-1; D possibly corresponds to TRBD1 (6 bases). There are 14 residues in the CDR3. Trimming shortened V by 6 bases and J by 5 bases, and 14 bases separated the two germline ends. Germline V lookup: CDR1 MNHEY, CDR2 SMNVEV (reference sequence). CDR3 coding DNA: TGTGCCAGCAGCCCGACCGGACAGCACAATGAGCAGTTCTTC. Translation gives CASSPTGQHNEQFF.